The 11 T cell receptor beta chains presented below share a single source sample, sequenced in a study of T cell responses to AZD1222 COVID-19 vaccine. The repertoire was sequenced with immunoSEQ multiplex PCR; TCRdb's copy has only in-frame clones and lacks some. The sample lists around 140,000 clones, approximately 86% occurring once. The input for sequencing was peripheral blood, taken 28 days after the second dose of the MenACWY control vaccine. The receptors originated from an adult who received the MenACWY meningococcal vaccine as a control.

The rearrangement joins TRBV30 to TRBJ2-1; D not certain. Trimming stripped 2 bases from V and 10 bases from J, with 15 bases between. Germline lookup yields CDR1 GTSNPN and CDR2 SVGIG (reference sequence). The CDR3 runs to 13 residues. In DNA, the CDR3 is TGTGCCTGGAGTCCGACCACACACGGGGAGCAGTTCTTC. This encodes CAWSPTTHGEQFF.

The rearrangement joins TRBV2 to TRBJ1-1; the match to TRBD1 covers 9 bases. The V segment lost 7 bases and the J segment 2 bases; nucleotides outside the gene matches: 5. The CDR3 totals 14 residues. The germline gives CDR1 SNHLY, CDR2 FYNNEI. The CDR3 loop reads CASITTGGNTEAFF. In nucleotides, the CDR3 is TGTGCCAGCATCACGACAGGGGGAAACACTGAAGCTTTCTTT.

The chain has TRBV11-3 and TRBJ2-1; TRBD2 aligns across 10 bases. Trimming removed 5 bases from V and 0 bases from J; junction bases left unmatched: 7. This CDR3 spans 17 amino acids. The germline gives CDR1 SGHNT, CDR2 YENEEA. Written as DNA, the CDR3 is TGTGCCAGCAGCGAGAGGGCTAGCGGGAGCTCCTACAATGAGCAGTTCTTC. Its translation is CASSERASGSSYNEQFF.

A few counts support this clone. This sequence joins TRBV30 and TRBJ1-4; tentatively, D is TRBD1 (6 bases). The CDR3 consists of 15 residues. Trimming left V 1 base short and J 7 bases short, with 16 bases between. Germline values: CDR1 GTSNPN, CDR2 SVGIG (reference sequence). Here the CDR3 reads CAWSADGTIGEKLFF. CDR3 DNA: TGTGCCTGGAGTGCGGACGGGACAATTGGTGAAAAACTGTTTTTT.

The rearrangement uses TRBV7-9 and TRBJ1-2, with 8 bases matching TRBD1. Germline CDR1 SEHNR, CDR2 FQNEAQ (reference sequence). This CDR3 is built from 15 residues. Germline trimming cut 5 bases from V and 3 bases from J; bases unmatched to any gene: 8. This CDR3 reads CASSRGTGYDYGYTF. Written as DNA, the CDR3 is TGTGCCAGCAGCCGAGGGACAGGCTACGACTATGGCTACACCTTC.

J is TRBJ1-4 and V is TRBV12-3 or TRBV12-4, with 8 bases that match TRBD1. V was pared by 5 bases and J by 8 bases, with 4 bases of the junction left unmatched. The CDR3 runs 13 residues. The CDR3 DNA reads TGTGCCAGCAGTCGGACAGGGCGAGAAAAACTGTTTTTT. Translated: CASSRTGREKLFF.

The CDR3 sequence: CASSATGDSPLHF. The CDR3 DNA is TGTGCCAGCAGCGCCACAGGCGATTCACCCCTCCACTTT. This chain joins TRBV9 and TRBJ1-6; D perhaps matches TRBD1 (5 bases). Trimming took off 3 bases at V and 8 bases at J, with 9 bases between the two ends. Germline V lookup: CDR1 SGDLS, CDR2 YYNGEE. The CDR3 is 13 amino acids.

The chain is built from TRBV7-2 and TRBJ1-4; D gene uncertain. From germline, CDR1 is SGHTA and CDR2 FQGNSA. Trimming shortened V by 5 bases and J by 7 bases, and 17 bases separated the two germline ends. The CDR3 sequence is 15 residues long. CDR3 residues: CASSLRNNPSEKLFF. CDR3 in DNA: TGTGCCAGCAGCCTGCGAAACAACCCTTCTGAAAAACTGTTTTTT.

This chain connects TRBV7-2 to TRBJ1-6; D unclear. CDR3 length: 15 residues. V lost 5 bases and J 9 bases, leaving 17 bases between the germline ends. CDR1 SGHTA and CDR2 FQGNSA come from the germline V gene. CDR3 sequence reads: CASSPNLMEGSPLHF. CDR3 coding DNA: TGTGCCAGCAGCCCTAACTTAATGGAGGGTTCACCCCTCCACTTT.

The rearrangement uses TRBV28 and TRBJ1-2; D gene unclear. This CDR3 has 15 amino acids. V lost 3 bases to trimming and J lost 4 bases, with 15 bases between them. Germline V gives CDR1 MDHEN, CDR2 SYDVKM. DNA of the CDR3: TGTGCCAGCAGTTTTTCCGGGTTCCCGGGCTATGGCTACACCTTC. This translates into CASSFSGFPGYGYTF.

The chain's CDR3 is CASSRYSGQETQYF. CDR3 DNA: TGTGCCAGCAGCCGATATAGCGGGCAAGAGACCCAGTACTTC. This sequence joins TRBV7-3 and TRBJ2-5, with 7 bases that match TRBD2. CDR3 length equals 14 residues. Per germline, CDR1 SGHTA and CDR2 FQGTGA. V gave up 5 bases and J gave up 2 bases; unmatched junction bases: 5.